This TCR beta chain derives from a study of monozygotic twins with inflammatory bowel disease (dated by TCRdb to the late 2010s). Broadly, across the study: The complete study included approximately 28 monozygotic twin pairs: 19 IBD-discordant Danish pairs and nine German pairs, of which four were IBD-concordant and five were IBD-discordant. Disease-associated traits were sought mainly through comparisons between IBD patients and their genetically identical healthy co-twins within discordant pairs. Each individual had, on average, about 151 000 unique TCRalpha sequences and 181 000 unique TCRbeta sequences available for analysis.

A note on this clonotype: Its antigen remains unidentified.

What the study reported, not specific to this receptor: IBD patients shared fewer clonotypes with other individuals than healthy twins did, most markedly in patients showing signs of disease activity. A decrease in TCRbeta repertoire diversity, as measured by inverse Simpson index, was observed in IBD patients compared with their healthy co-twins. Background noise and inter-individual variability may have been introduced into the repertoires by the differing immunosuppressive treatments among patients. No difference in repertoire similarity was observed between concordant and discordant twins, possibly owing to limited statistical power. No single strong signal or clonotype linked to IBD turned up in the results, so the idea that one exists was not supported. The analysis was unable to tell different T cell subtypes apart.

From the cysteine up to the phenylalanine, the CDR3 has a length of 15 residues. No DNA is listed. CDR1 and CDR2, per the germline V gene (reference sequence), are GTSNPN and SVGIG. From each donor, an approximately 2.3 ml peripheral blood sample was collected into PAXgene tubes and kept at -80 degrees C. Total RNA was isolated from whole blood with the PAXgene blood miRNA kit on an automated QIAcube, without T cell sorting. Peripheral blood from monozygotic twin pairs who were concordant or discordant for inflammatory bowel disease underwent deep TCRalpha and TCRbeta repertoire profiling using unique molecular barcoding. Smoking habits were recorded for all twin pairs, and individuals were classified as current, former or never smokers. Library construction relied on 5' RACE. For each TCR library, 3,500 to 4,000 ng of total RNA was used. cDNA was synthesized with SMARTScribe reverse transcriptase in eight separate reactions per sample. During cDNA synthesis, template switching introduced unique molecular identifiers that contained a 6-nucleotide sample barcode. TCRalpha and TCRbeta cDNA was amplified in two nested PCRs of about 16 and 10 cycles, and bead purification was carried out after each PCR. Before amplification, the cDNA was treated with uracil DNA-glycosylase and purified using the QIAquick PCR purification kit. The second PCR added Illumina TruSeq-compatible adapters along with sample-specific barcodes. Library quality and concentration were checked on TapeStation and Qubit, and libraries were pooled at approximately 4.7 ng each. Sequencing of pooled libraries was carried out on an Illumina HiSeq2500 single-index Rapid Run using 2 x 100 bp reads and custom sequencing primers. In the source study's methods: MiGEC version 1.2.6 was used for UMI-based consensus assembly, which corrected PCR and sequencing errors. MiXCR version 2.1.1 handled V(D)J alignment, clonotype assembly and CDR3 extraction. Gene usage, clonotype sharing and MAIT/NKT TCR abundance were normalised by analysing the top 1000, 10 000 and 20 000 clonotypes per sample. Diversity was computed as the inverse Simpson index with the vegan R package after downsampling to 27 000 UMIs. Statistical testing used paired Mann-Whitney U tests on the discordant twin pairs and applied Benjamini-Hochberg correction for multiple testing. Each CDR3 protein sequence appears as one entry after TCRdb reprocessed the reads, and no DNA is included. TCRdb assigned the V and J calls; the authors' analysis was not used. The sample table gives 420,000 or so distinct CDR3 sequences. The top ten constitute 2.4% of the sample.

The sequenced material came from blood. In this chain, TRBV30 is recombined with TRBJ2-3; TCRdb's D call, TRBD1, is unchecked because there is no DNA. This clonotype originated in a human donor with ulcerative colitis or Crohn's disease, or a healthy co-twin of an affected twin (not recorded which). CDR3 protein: CAWSKMGGRTDTQYF.